Below are 9 T cell receptor beta chains sequenced from a single sample in a study of blood T cells in healthy people across ages (dated by TCRdb to the mid-2010s). Receptor libraries were prepared by 5' RACE. These reads were obtained on an Illumina HiSeq 2500. A second roughly 6 to 12 cycle PCR used a sample-barcoded 5' primer and a J-beta primer mix. Using fastp trimming at Q25 and MiXCR clonotype assembly, TCRdb reanalyzed the public sequencing data and kept in-frame beta chains. Each CDR3 protein appears once, grouped with its most common genes and DNA. For this sample the table gives 780,000 or so distinct CDR3 sequences, of which roughly 56% were detected only once. The ten largest clones capture around a quarter of the sample. Sample: blood. Receptors originate from a man between 35 and 55 years old in good health.

V usage is TRBV7-9 and J usage is TRBJ1-2; D possibly corresponds to TRBD1 (6 bases). The ends were cut back, 4 bases at V and 2 bases at J, with 11 bases in the middle. The germline gives CDR1 SEHNR, CDR2 FQNEAQ (reference sequence). The CDR3 runs to 14 residues. The CDR3 bases are TGTGCCAGCAGCTCCCAGGGGAAAAACTATGGCTACACCTTC. Its translation is CASSSQGKNYGYTF.

This rearrangement joins TRBV4-1 to TRBJ2-3, with a weak D call TRBD2 (6 bases). Germline values: CDR1 MGHRA, CDR2 YSYEKL. V was trimmed by 0 bases and J by 2 bases, leaving 18 bases between them. The CDR3 totals 18 residues. This CDR3 reads CASSQDSDGGFPTDTQYF. DNA for the CDR3: TGCGCCAGCAGCCAAGATAGTGATGGAGGGTTTCCCACAGATACGCAGTATTTT.

This clonotype appeared a few times. This chain joins TRBV5-5 and TRBJ2-1; D not certain. Germline CDR1 reads SGHKS; CDR2 reads YYEKEE (reference sequence). Trimming took 3 bases from V and 8 from J, leaving 15 bases between them. This CDR3 is built from 14 residues. CDR3: CASSSPIGIDEQFF. CDR3 in DNA: TGTGCCAGCAGCTCTCCAATCGGAATCGATGAGCAGTTCTTC.

This sequence joins TRBV7-2 and TRBJ1-5; 8 nucleotides agree with TRBD1. CDR1 SGHTA and CDR2 FQGNSA come from the germline V gene. With V trimmed by 5 bases and J by 11 bases, 8 bases remained unmatched. The CDR3 has 13 amino acids. The CDR3 is CASSPPTGGTQHF. Here the CDR3 DNA reads TGTGCCAGCAGCCCACCAACAGGGGGGACCCAGCATTTT.

The chain is built from TRBV12-3 or TRBV12-4 and TRBJ2-7; D is unclear. V lost 6 bases and J 6 bases, leaving 12 bases between the germline ends. This CDR3 comprises 12 residues. The CDR3 DNA sequence: TGTGCCAGCAGCCAAAGTAATGGCGAGCAGTACTTC. This encodes CASSQSNGEQYF.

This clonotype was seen a handful of times. This chain joins TRBV6-4 and TRBJ2-1, with 9 bases that match TRBD2. In germline, CDR1 is MRHNA, CDR2 SNTAGT. The CDR3 has 12 amino acids. Unmatched junction bases numbered 5, after V lost 10 bases and J lost 7 bases. This CDR3 is CAISSGRNEQFF. DNA of the CDR3: TGTGCCATCTCCAGCGGGAGGAATGAGCAGTTCTTC.

The V and J genes are TRBV20-1 and TRBJ2-2; D gene ambiguous. The V gene's germline CDR1 is DFQATT and CDR2 SNEGSKA (reference sequence). The CDR3 extends over 13 amino acids. Between the trimmed V and J ends, which lost 3 bases and 7 bases, there was a span of 12 bases. In DNA, the CDR3 is TGCAGTGCTAGTGCTCTATCGCGCGGGGAGCTGTTTTTT. It specifies CSASALSRGELFF.

This chain links TRBV7-3 with TRBJ2-1; TRBD2 aligns across 14 bases. V lost 3 bases and J lost 5; bases outside the gene matches: 3. The CDR3 consists of 16 residues. CDR1 and CDR2 (germline): SGHTA, FQGTGA. CDR3: CASSFRTSGGNNEQFF. Here the CDR3 DNA reads TGTGCCAGCAGCTTTCGGACTAGCGGGGGGAACAATGAGCAGTTCTTC.

This clonotype showed up just a few times. This rearrangement joins TRBV5-1 to TRBJ2-4; D is perhaps TRBD2 (6 bases). Trimming pared 2 bases from V and 1 base from J, leaving 13 bases between. CDR3 length equals 16 residues. Germline V gene lookup returns CDR1 SGHRS and CDR2 YFSETQ. The CDR3 DNA follows: TGCGCCAGCAGCTTCGGCGGGAAAACGGCCAAAAACATTCAGTACTTC. It encodes CASSFGGKTAKNIQYF.